This TCR beta chain came from a study of identical twins. Points from the study as a whole: In beta out-of-frame sequences, the excess sharing between twins was weaker. Conclusions were drawn cross-sectionally by statistical analysis, without following the same donors. Researchers caution that invariant MAIT and iNKT cells could partly confound zero-insertion analyses.

This clonotype was seen ten or more times. Antigen unknown. The CDR3 runs 14 residues. The J segment lost 3 bases and the V segment lost 4 bases, leaving 5 bases of the junction unmatched. Looked up from germline, CDR1 is SGHRS and CDR2 is YFSETQ. TCRdb analysed the 5' RACE reads with MiXCR anew, one entry per CDR3 protein. Altogether approximately 700,000 distinct CDR3 sequences are present, around 5.7% being singletons, with the ten largest covering 1.5% to 2%. Sequenced input: naive T cells sorted from blood. This receptor was identified in a young man in good health. This chain uses TRBV5-1 with TRBJ2-7; 9 bases match TRBD1. In DNA form, the CDR3 reads TGCGCCAGCAGCGAGGGACAGGGAAGCTACGAGCAGTACGTC. Its translation is CASSEGQGSYEQYV.